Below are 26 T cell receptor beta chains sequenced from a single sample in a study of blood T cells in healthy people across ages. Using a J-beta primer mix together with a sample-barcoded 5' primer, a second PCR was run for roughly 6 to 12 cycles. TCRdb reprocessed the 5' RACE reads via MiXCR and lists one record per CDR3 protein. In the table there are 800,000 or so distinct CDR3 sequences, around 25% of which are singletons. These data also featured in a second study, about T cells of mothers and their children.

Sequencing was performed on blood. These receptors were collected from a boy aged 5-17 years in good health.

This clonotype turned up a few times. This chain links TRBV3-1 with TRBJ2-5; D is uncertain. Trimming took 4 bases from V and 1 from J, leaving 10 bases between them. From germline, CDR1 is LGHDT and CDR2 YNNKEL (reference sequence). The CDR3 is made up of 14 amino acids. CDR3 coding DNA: TGTGCCAGCAGCCGAAAACTGGCCCAAGAGACCCAGTACTTC. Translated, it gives CASSRKLAQETQYF.

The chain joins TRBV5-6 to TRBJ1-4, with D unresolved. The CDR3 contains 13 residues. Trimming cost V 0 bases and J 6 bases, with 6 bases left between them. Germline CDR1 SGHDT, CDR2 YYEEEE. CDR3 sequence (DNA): TGTGCCAGCAGCTTGGTTAGGGATGAAAAACTGTTTTTT. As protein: CASSLVRDEKLFF.

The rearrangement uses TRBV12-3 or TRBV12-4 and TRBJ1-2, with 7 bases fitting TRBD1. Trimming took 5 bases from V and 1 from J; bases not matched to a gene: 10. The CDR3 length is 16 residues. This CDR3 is CASSPPPDRLNYGYTF. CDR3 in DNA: TGTGCCAGCAGTCCCCCACCGGACAGGCTTAACTATGGCTACACCTTC.

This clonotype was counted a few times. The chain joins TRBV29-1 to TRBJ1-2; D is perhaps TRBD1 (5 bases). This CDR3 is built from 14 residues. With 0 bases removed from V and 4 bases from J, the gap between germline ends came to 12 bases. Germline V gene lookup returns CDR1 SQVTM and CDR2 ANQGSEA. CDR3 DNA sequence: TGCAGCGTTGAAGAATCAGGGTTTGGCTATGGCTACACCTTC. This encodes CSVEESGFGYGYTF.

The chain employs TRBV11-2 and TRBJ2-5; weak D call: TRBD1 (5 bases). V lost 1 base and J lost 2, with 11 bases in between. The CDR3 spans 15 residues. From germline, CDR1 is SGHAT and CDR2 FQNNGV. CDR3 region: CASSLGPGMQETQYF. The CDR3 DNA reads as TGTGCCAGCAGCTTAGGTCCAGGGATGCAAGAGACCCAGTACTTC.

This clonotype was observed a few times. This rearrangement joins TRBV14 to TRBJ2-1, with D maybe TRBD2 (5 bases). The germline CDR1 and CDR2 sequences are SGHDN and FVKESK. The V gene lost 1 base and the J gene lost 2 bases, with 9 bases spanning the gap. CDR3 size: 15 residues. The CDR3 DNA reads TGTGCCAGCAGCCAAGGAGGGTCTGCCTACAATGAGCAGTTCTTC. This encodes CASSQGGSAYNEQFF.

This chain's CDR3 is CASSLETAISPHEQYF. The CDR3 DNA is TGTGCCAGCAGCTTAGAAACGGCCATTTCTCCCCACGAGCAGTACTTC. The chain is built from TRBV7-9 and TRBJ2-7; unclear D gene. There are 16 residues in the CDR3. The V gene lost 1 base and the J gene lost 5 bases, with 18 bases spanning the gap. The germline CDR1 and CDR2 sequences are SEHNR and FQNEAQ (reference sequence).

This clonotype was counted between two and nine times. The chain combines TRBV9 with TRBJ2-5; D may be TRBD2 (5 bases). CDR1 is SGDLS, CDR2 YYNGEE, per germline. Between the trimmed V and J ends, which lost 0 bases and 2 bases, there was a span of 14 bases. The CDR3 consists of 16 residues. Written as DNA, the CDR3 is TGTGCCAGCAGCGTAGCTATTGGACTCTTTCAAGAGACCCAGTACTTC. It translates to CASSVAIGLFQETQYF.

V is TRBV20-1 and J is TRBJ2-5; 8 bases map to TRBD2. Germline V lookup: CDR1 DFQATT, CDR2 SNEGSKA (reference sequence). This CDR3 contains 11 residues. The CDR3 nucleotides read TGCAGCAGACTAGCGAGAGAGACCCAGTACTTC. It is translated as CSRLARETQYF.

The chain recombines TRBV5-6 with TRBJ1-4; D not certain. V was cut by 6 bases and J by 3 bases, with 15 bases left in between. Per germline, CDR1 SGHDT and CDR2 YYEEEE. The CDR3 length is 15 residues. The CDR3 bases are TGTGCCAGCATGCCCGGGTACGGGCCTAATGAAAAACTGTTTTTT. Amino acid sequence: CASMPGYGPNEKLFF.

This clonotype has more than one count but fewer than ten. CDR3 region: CASSQLRGLAGDEQFF. CDR3 DNA: TGTGCCAGCAGCCAACTCCGGGGGCTAGCGGGGGATGAGCAGTTCTTC. The chain employs TRBV11-2 and TRBJ2-1; TRBD2 matches 10 bases. V was pared by 5 bases and J by 8 bases, with 12 bases of the junction left unmatched. Germline assignment: CDR1 SGHAT and CDR2 FQNNGV. The CDR3 loop spans 16 amino acids.

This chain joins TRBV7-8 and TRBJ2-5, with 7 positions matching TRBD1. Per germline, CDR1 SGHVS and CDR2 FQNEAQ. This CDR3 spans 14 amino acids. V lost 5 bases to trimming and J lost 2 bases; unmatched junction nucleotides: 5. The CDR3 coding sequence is TGTGCCAGCAGCGCCAGGGACAGACAAGAGACCCAGTACTTC. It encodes CASSARDRQETQYF.

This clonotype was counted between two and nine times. The CDR3 region has the DNA TGCGCCAGCAGCTCGGGGGGTAGCGGGACGGGGCCATACAATGAGCAGTTCTTC. Translated, it gives CASSSGGSGTGPYNEQFF. The chain recombines TRBV5-1 with TRBJ2-1, with TRBD2 matching over 8 bases. Per the germline V gene, CDR1 is SGHRS and CDR2 is YFSETQ. This CDR3 contains 18 residues. V gave up 3 bases and J gave up 4 bases; unmatched junction bases: 15.

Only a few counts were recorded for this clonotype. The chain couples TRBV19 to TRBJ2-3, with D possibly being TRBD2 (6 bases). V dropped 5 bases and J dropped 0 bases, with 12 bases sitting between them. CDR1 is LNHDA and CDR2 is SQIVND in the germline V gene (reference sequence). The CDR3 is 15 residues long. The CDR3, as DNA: TGTGCCAGTAGTGGGCGGGACCCGAGCACAGATACGCAGTATTTT. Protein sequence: CASSGRDPSTDTQYF.

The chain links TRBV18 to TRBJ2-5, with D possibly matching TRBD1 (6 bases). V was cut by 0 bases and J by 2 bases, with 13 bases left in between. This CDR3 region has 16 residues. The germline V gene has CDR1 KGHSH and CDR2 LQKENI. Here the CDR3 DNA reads TGTGCCAGCTCACCACCGGGGGCGCGTTCACAAGAGACCCAGTACTTC. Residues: CASSPPGARSQETQYF.

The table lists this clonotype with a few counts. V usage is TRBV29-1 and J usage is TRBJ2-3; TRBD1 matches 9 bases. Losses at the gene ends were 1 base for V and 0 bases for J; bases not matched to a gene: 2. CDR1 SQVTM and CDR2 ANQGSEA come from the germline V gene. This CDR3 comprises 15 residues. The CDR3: CSVEGDRESTDTQYF. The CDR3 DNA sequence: TGCAGCGTTGAAGGGGACAGGGAGAGCACAGATACGCAGTATTTT.

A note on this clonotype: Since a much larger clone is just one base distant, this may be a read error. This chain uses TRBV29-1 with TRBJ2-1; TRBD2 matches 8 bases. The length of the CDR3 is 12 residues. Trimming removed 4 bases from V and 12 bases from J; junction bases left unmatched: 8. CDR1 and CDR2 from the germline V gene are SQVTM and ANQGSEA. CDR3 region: CSVGSAGDGQFF. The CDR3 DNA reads TGCAGCGTTGGATCAGCGGGAGATGGGCAGTTCTTC.

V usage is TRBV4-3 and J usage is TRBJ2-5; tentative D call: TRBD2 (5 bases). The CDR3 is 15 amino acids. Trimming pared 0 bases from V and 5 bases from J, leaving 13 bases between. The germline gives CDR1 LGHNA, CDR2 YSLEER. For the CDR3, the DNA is TGCGCCAGCAGCCAAGATGGTCTAGCCGCCGAGACCCAGTACTTC. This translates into CASSQDGLAAETQYF.

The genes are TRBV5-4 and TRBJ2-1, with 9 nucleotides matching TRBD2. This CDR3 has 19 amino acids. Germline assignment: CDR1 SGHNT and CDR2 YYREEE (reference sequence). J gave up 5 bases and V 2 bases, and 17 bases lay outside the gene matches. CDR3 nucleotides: TGTGCCAGCAGCTTCAGCCCTAGCGGGATAGGGTCCAACAACAATGAGCAGTTCTTC. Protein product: CASSFSPSGIGSNNNEQFF.

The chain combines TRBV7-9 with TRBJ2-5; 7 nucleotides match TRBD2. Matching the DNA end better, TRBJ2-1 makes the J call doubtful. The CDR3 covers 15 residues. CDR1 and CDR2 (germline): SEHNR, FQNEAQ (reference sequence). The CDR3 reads CASSSTDSGLNEQFF. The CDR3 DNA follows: TGTGCCAGCAGCTCGACAGATAGCGGGTTAAATGAGCAGTTCTTC.

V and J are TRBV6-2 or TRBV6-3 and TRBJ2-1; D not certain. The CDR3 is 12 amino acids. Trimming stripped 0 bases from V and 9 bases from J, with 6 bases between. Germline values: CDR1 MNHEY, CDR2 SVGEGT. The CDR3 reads CASSYSWIEQFF. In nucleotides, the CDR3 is TGTGCCAGCAGTTACTCTTGGATTGAGCAGTTCTTC.

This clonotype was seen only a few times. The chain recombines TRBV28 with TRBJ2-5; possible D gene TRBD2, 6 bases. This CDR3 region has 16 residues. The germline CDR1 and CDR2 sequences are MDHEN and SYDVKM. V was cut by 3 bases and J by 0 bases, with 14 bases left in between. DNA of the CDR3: TGTGCCAGCAGTTTTGGGGCCCGACTAGACCAAGAGACCCAGTACTTC. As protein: CASSFGARLDQETQYF.

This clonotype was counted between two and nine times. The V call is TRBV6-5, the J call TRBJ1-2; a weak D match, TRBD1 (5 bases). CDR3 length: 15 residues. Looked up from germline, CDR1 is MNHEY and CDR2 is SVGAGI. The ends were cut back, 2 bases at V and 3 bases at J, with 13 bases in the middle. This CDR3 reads CASSYGAGPHYGYTF. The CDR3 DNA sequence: TGTGCCAGCAGTTACGGGGCAGGGCCCCACTATGGCTACACCTTC.

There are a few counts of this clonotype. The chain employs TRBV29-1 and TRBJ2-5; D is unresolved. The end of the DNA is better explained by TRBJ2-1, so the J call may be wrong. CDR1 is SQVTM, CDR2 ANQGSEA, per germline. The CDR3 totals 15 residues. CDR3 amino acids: CSVEWWEAVDNEQFF. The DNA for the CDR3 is TGCAGCGTTGAATGGTGGGAAGCCGTCGACAATGAGCAGTTCTTC.

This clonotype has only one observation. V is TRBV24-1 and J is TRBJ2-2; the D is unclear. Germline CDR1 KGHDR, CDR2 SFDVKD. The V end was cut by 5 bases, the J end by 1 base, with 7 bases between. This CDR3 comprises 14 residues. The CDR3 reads CATSGRLNTGELFF. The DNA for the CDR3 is TGTGCCACCAGTGGCAGGCTGAACACCGGGGAGCTGTTTTTT.

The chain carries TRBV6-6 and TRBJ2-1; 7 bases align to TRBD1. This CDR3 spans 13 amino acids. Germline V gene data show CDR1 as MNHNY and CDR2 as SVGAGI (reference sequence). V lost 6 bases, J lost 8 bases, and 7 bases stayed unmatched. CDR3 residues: CASSLTGSDEQFF. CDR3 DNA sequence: TGTGCCAGCAGCCTGACAGGGTCGGATGAGCAGTTCTTC.